One and the same sample provided the 23 T cell receptor beta chains below, sequenced in a study of CD8 T cells in ankylosing spondylitis. Study outcomes and limitations: About 8 highly homologous variants made up a TCR beta motif, and this motif appeared characteristic of ankylosing spondylitis blood.

These receptors have no identified antigens. TCRdb called the 5' RACE reads again in MiXCR, with one record for every CDR3 protein. The data show some 450,000 distinct CDR3 sequences, 15% to 20% seen once. The specimen sequenced was blood, either unsorted or a sorted T cell fraction (not recorded which). The origin of the receptors is a male donor with ankylosing spondylitis.

In this sample, this clonotype turned up a few times. The chain uses TRBV6-5 and TRBJ1-5; D may be TRBD1 (5 bases). Between the trimmed V and J ends, which lost 2 bases and 6 bases, there was a span of 11 bases. This CDR3 has 14 amino acids. Germline values: CDR1 MNHEY, CDR2 SVGAGI. CDR3 DNA sequence: TGTGCCAGCAGTTACGGGGCAGGTCCTCAGCCCCAGCATTTT. Protein: CASSYGAGPQPQHF.

The chain joins TRBV7-9 to TRBJ1-4, with 9 bases that match TRBD1. Germline CDR1 is SEHNR and CDR2 is FQNEAQ (reference sequence). This CDR3 comprises 14 residues. V lost 5 bases, J lost 8 bases, and 6 bases stayed unmatched. CDR3 sequence reads: CASSRDRAEEKLFF. CDR3 coding DNA: TGTGCCAGCAGCCGGGACAGGGCTGAGGAAAAACTGTTTTTT.

This clonotype was found a few times. The chain is built from TRBV20-1 and TRBJ2-4; possible D gene TRBD2, 6 bases. Germline V gives CDR1 DFQATT, CDR2 SNEGSKA (reference sequence). The CDR3 spans 14 residues. Trimming shortened V by 6 bases and J by 1 base, and 13 bases separated the two germline ends. CDR3 DNA: TGCAGTGCCGCCGGGGGACGGGCCAAAAACATTCAGTACTTC. Encoded protein: CSAAGGRAKNIQYF.

V gene TRBV20-1 combines with J gene TRBJ2-7, with 10 bases fitting TRBD2. Germline V gene lookup returns CDR1 DFQATT and CDR2 SNEGSKA (reference sequence). This CDR3 comprises 15 residues. The ends lost 0 bases at V and 2 bases at J; junction bases unmatched: 4. In DNA, the CDR3 is TGCAGTGCTAGAGATCCACTAGCGGGGACCTACGAGCAGTACTTC. It specifies CSARDPLAGTYEQYF.

The CDR3 protein is CASSPRGSGGTEETQYF. CDR3 DNA: TGTGCCAGCAGTCCCCGTGGTAGCGGGGGAACTGAAGAGACCCAGTACTTC. V is TRBV27 and J is TRBJ2-5; 9 nucleotides line up with TRBD2. The trim removed 5 bases at V and 3 bases at J, leaving 13 bases unmatched. Germline V gene lookup returns CDR1 MNHEY and CDR2 SMNVEV (reference sequence). CDR3 length: 17 amino acids.

The chain carries TRBV30 and TRBJ1-1; D call uncertain. The ends were cut back, 0 bases at V and 0 bases at J, with 8 bases in the middle. Germline V lookup: CDR1 GTSNPN, CDR2 SVGIG (reference sequence). The CDR3 contains 14 residues. DNA for the CDR3: TGTGCCTGGAGTGTACAGCCTATGAACACTGAAGCTTTCTTT. Protein product: CAWSVQPMNTEAFF.

This clonotype was detected many times. The rearrangement joins TRBV12-3 or TRBV12-4 to TRBJ2-3, with TRBD2 matching over 11 bases. CDR3 length: 15 amino acids. V lost 6 bases, J lost 0 bases, and 2 bases stayed unmatched. CDR3 region: CASRWTSGSTDTQYF. CDR3 DNA sequence: TGTGCCAGCAGGTGGACTAGCGGGAGCACAGATACGCAGTATTTT.

A few counts support this clonotype. The chain has TRBV10-3 and TRBJ2-7; weak D call: TRBD1 (5 bases). This CDR3 region has 13 residues. In germline, CDR1 is ENHRY, CDR2 SYGVKD. V gave up 4 bases and J gave up 7 bases, with 14 bases separating them. The CDR3 DNA reads as TGTGCCATCAGTGGGGGCAGGGTGGAAGAGCAGTACTTC. It encodes CAISGGRVEEQYF.

V and J are TRBV5-1 and TRBJ2-7; 11 nucleotides align to TRBD1. The CDR3 consists of 15 residues. With V trimmed by 4 bases and J by 3 bases, 6 bases remained unmatched. The V gene's germline CDR1 is SGHRS and CDR2 YFSETQ. Here the CDR3 DNA reads TGCGCCAGCAGCGTACCCGGGACAGGGGGCTACGAGCAGTACTTC. Translated, it gives CASSVPGTGGYEQYF.

This clonotype turned up a few times. The chain carries TRBV10-3 and TRBJ1-1, with a tentative D call TRBD1 (6 bases). Trimming stripped 6 bases from V and 2 bases from J, with 16 bases between. This CDR3 spans 15 amino acids. The germline gives CDR1 ENHRY, CDR2 SYGVKD. CDR3 bases: TGTGCCATCAGAAACACAGGGACGGCTAACACTGAAGCTTTCTTT. Residues: CAIRNTGTANTEAFF.

This clonotype was recorded many times. The gene calls are TRBV6-1 and TRBJ1-2; D uncertain. Germline CDR1 MNHNS, CDR2 SASEGT. Trimming cost V 2 bases and J 4 bases, with 5 bases left between them. The CDR3 loop spans 12 amino acids. The CDR3: CASSERIYGYTF. The CDR3 nucleotides read TGTGCCAGCAGTGAACGAATCTATGGCTACACCTTC.

The rearrangement links TRBV12-3 or TRBV12-4 to TRBJ1-5, with D uncertain. With 8 bases removed from V and 3 bases from J, the gap between germline ends came to 17 bases. CDR3 length equals 15 residues. CDR3 coding DNA: TGTGCCAGCCGGAAGGCCGGGTCTGCCAATCAGCCCCAGCATTTT. This sequence encodes CASRKAGSANQPQHF.

In its sample, this clonotype was seen many times. This chain uses TRBV12-3 or TRBV12-4 with TRBJ2-7, with D uncertain. V lost 6 bases and J lost 2, with 17 bases in between. The CDR3 has 15 residues. The CDR3 DNA is TGTGCCAGCAGGCGGACCGGGTCCCAAACCTACGAGCAGTACTTC. As protein: CASRRTGSQTYEQYF.

This clonotype occurred many times. J is TRBJ2-1 and V is TRBV5-1, with D possibly TRBD2 on 6 matching bases. Trimming removed 4 bases at V and 5 bases at J, with 16 bases between. Germline values: CDR1 SGHRS, CDR2 YFSETQ. The CDR3 consists of 15 residues. CDR3 in DNA: TGCGCCAGCAGCGTCATGTTACTAGCTAACAATGAGCAGTTCTTC. This translates into CASSVMLLANNEQFF.

This rearrangement joins TRBV30 to TRBJ1-1; D is possibly TRBD1 (5 bases). The germline V and J ends were trimmed by 0 bases and 10 bases, with 15 bases remaining between them. Per the germline V gene, CDR1 is GTSNPN and CDR2 is SVGIG (reference sequence). CDR3 length equals 13 residues. The CDR3 here is CAWSVESGTAAFF. CDR3 nucleotide sequence: TGTGCCTGGAGTGTGGAGAGTGGGACGGCAGCTTTCTTT. The whole variable domain, remainder taken from reference TRBV30 and TRBJ1-1, is SQTIHQWPATLVQPVGSPLSLECTVEGTSNPNLYWYRQAAGRGLQLLFYSVGIGQISSEVPQNLSASRPQDRQFILSSKKLLLSDSGFYLCAWSVESGTAAFFGQGTRLTVV.

This clonotype was observed a few times. V is TRBV4-1 and J is TRBJ2-7; TRBD2 aligns across 10 bases. The trim removed 0 bases at V and 6 bases at J, leaving 5 bases unmatched. This CDR3 comprises 15 residues. Germline-derived CDR1 and CDR2 are MGHRA and YSYEKL. The CDR3 DNA reads TGCGCCAGCAGCCAAGATTGGGCTAGCGGGGGCGAGCAGTACTTC. Its translation: CASSQDWASGGEQYF.

This chain connects TRBV5-5 to TRBJ2-1, with TRBD2 matching 8 bases. The CDR3 is 15 residues long. With 3 bases clipped from V and 4 bases from J, the junction kept 6 bases outside the gene matches. CDR1 is SGHKS and CDR2 is YYEKEE in the germline V gene (reference sequence). CDR3 nucleotides: TGTGCCAGCAGCTCCGGGACTAGTACTTACAATGAGCAGTTCTTC. This encodes CASSSGTSTYNEQFF.

The chain has TRBV5-1 and TRBJ2-3; D might be TRBD1 or TRBD2, each matching 7 bases. Looked up from germline, CDR1 is SGHRS and CDR2 is YFSETQ. This CDR3 region has 16 residues. The germline V and J ends were trimmed by 3 bases and 2 bases, with 16 bases remaining between them. This chain's CDR3 is CASSSGDSGTTDTQYF. Written as DNA, the CDR3 is TGCGCCAGCAGCTCCGGGGACAGCGGGACCACAGATACGCAGTATTTT.

Comments on this clonotype: Mismatch with germline at one junction end may stem from a read error. The rearrangement joins TRBV20-1 to TRBJ2-5; TRBD2 matches at 12 bases. This CDR3 has 15 amino acids. The germline gives CDR1 DFQATT, CDR2 SNEGSKA (reference sequence). CDR3 in amino acids: CSARGGLAGQEPQYF. DNA for the CDR3: TGCAGTGCTAGAGGGGGACTAGCGGGCCAAGAGCCCCAGTACTTC.

A few counts support this clonotype. The chain uses TRBV18 and TRBJ2-7; a weak D match, TRBD1 (6 bases). V lost 5 bases and J 4 bases, leaving 18 bases between the germline ends. The CDR3 consists of 15 residues. Germline CDR1 KGHSH, CDR2 LQKENI. The CDR3 DNA reads as TGTGCCAGCTCAGAGAAGGGGACAAACATTTACGAGCAGTACTTC. Translating gives CASSEKGTNIYEQYF.

This clonotype was seen a few times. The chain is built from TRBV5-1 and TRBJ2-1; TRBD2 matches 12 bases. Per germline, CDR1 SGHRS and CDR2 YFSETQ. The CDR3 spans 20 residues. Trimming cost V 1 base and J 3 bases; bases outside gene matches: 14. This chain's CDR3 is CASSLRATSGSVPLYNEQFF. The CDR3 region has the DNA TGCGCCAGCAGCTTGAGGGCGACTAGCGGGAGTGTTCCCCTCTACAATGAGCAGTTCTTC.

This clonotype has only a few counts. This chain connects TRBV18 to TRBJ1-6; D is possibly TRBD1 (5 bases). CDR1 and CDR2 (germline): KGHSH, LQKENI. The CDR3 consists of 15 residues. Between the trimmed V and J ends, which lost 3 bases and 10 bases, there was a span of 16 bases. For the CDR3, the DNA is TGTGCCAGCTCACCTCAAACGCTTGGGGGATCACCCCTCCACTTT. This sequence encodes CASSPQTLGGSPLHF.

V and J are TRBV10-3 and TRBJ2-6; tentative D call: TRBD1 (5 bases). The V gene lost 4 bases and the J gene lost 0 bases, with 7 bases spanning the gap. The CDR3 is 15 amino acids. CDR1 is ENHRY and CDR2 is SYGVKD in the germline V gene. Written as DNA, the CDR3 is TGTGCCATCAGTGCCAGGGCCTCTGGGGCCAACGTCCTGACTTTC. It codes for CAISARASGANVLTF.